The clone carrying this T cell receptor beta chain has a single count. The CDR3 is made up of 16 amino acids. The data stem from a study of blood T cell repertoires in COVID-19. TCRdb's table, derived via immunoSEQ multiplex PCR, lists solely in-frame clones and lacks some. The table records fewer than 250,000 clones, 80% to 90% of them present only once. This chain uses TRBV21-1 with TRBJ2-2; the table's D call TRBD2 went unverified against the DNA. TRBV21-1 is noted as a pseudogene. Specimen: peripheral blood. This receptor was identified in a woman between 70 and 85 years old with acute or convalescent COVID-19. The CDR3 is CASSKGEAWYTGELFF. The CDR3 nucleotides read TGTGCCAGCAGCAAAGGAGAGGCTTGGTACACCGGGGAGCTGTTTTTT.